What follows describes a single T cell receptor beta chain. Living in about two dozen US areas, the participants were between about 18 and 95 years of age. Clinical history reported by participants formed the basis on which cohorts were assigned. This sample is part of a study of blood T cell repertoires in COVID-19. Looking at the study overall: T cells, B-cell-depleted T cells, or PBMCs supplied cDNA or gDNA.

Authors' analysis steps: Reference gene primer amplification in the assay estimated nucleated cell counts. The assay was immunoSEQ multiplex PCR, and TCRdb's table has in-frame clones only and misses some. V and J calls and clone size come straight from that table; D and trimming were deduced from the DNA. The sample has roughly 200,000 clones; over 80% are singletons. Germline V gives CDR1 MNHEY, CDR2 SMNVEV (reference sequence). V lost 4 bases, J lost 4 bases, and 6 bases stayed unmatched. This CDR3 spans 15 amino acids. The chain employs TRBV27 and TRBJ1-4; 7 nucleotides line up with TRBD1. What was sequenced was PBMCs or T cells enriched from blood (not recorded which). The clonotype comes from a man aged 18 to 30 with acute COVID-19. The CDR3 nucleotides read TGTGCCAGCAGTTCCATACAGGGGTTTAATGAAAAACTGTTTTTT. It encodes CASSSIQGFNEKLFF.